This TCR beta chain was captured in a study of cytomegalovirus exposure and HLA in healthy donors. Study conclusions and caveats: Later analysis identified around 15,000 TCR beta sequences associated with HLA alleles, using a false discovery rate threshold of 0.05. Cytomegalovirus association was assigned to approximately 160 TCR beta chains.

Primers included in the PCR were 60 Vbeta and 13 Jbeta primers. Libraries were prepared by immunoSEQ multiplex PCR; TCRdb keeps only in-frame clonotypes and omits some of them. Found here are about 120,000 clones, 70% to 85% of them singletons; the top ten hold about 5.8%. V lost 5 bases, J lost 0 bases, and 8 bases lay in between. CDR1 is KGHSY, CDR2 FQNENV, per germline. The CDR3 has 14 residues. Comments on this clone: Its antigen remains unidentified.

The sample taken for sequencing was PBMCs. The chain uses TRBV16 and TRBJ1-5; unclear D gene. This sequence was found in a man younger than 30 in good health and CMV-seropositive. The CDR3 DNA reads as TGTGCCAGCAGCATACACCATAGCAATCAGCCCCAGCATTTT. Its translation: CASSIHHSNQPQHF.